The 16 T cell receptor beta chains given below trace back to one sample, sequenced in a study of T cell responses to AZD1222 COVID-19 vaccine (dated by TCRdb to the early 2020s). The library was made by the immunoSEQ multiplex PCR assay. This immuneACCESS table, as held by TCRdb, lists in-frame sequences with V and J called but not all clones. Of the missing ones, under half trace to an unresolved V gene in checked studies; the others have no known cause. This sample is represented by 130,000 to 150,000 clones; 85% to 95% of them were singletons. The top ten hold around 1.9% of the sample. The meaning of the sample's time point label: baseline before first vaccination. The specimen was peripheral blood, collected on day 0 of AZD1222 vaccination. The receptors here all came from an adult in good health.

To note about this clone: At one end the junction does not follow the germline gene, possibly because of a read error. The CDR3 DNA sequence: TGTGCCAGCAGCCTAGCGGCAGGGGGCTGGGAAAGGGGTGGCTACACCTTC. Residues: CASSLAAGGWERGGYTF. The chain employs TRBV7-2 and TRBJ1-2, with 8 bases aligning to TRBD1. The CDR3 is 17 residues long. Germline values: CDR1 SGHTA, CDR2 FQGNSA.

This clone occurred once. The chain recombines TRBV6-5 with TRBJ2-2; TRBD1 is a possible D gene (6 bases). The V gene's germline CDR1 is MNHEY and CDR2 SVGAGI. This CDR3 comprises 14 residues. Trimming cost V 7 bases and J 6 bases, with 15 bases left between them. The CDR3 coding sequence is TGTGCCAGCATCATGAGGGGACATCCCGGGGAGCTGTTTTTT. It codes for CASIMRGHPGELFF.

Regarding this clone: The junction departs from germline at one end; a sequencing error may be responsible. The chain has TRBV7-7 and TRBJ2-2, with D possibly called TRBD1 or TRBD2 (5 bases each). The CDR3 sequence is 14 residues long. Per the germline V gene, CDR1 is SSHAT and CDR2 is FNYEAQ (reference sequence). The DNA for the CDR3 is TGTGCTAGCAGCATCACAGGAGGAGCCGGGGAGCTGTTTTTT. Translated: CASSITGGAGELFF.

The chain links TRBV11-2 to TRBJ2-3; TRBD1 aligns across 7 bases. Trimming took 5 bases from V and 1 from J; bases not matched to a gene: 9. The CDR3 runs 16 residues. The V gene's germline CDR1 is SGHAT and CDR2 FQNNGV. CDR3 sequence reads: CASSQVVGTGTDTQYF. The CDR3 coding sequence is TGTGCCAGCAGCCAAGTGGTGGGGACAGGCACAGATACGCAGTATTTT.

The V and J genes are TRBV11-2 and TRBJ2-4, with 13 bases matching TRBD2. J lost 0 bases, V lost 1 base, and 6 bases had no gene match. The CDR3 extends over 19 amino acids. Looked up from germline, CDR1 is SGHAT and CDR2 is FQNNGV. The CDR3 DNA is TGTGCCAGCAGCTTAGGGCTGGGACTAGCGGGACTAGCCAAAAACATTCAGTACTTC. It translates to CASSLGLGLAGLAKNIQYF.

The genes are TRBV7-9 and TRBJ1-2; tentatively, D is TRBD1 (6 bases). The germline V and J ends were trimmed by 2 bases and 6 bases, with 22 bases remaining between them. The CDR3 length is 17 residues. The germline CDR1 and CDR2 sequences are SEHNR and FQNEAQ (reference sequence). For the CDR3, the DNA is TGTGCCAGCAGCTTATTTGGGGTTATTGGGGGGCTGGATGGCTACACCTTC. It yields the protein CASSLFGVIGGLDGYTF.

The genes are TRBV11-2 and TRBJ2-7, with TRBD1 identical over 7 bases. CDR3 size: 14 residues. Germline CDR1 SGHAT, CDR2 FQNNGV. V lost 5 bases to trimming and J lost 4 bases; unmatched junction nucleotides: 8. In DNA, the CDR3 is TGTGCCAGCAGCAAGAGGGACAGTTTATACGAGCAGTACTTC. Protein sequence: CASSKRDSLYEQYF.

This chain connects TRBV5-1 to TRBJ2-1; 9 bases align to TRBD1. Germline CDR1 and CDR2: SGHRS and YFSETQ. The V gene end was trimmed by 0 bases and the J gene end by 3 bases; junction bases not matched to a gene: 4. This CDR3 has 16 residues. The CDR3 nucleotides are TGCGCCAGCAGCTTGGAGGGGGACAGGGTCTACAATGAGCAGTTCTTC. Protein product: CASSLEGDRVYNEQFF.

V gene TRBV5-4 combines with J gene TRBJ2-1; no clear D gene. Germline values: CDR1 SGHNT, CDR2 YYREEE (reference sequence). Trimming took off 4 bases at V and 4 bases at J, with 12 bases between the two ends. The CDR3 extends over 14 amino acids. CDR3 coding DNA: TGTGCCAGCAGCCCGACACGGGCATACAATGAGCAGTTCTTC. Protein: CASSPTRAYNEQFF.

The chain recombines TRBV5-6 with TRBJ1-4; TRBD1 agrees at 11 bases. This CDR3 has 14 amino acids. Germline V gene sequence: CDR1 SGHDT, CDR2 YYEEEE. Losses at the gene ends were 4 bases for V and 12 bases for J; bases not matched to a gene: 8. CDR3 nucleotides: TGTGCCAGCAGCGGCGGGGACAGGGGGAGAGAACTGTTTTTT. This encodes CASSGGDRGRELFF. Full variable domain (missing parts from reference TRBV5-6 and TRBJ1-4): DAGVTQSPTHLIKTRGQQVTLRCSPKSGHDTVSWYQQALGQGPQFIFQYYEEEERQRGNFPDRFSGHQFPNYSSELNVNALLLGDSALYLCASSGGDRGRELFFGSGTQLSVL.

CDR3 bases: TGTGCCACCAGCAGGCGGGACAGGGGTTCACCCCTCCACTTT. It encodes CATSRRDRGSPLHF. The gene calls are TRBV15 and TRBJ1-6; 10 bases map to TRBD1. Germline loops: CDR1 LNHNV, CDR2 YYDKDF (reference sequence). The CDR3 length is 14 residues. J lost 9 bases, V lost 3 bases, and 2 bases had no gene match.

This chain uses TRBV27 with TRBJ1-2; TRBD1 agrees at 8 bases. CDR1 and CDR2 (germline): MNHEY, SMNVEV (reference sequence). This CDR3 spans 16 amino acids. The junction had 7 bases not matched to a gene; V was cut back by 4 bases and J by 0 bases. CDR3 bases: TGTGCCAGCAGTTGGACAGGGCTAGGTCCTAACTATGGCTACACCTTC. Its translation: CASSWTGLGPNYGYTF.

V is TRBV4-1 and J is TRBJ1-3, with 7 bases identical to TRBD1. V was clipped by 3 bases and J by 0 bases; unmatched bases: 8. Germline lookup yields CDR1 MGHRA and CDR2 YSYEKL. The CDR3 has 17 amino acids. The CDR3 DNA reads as TGCGCCAGCAGCCAGCACCAGGGGGTAAGCTCTGGAAACACCATATATTTT. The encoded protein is CASSQHQGVSSGNTIYF.

The chain's CDR3 is CASSHQIRDYEQYF. The DNA for the CDR3 is TGTGCCAGCAGTCACCAAATTCGGGACTACGAGCAGTACTTC. The chain uses TRBV27 and TRBJ2-7, with D perhaps TRBD2 (5 bases). With 5 bases removed from V and 3 bases from J, the gap between germline ends came to 14 bases. Germline assignment: CDR1 MNHEY and CDR2 SMNVEV (reference sequence). The CDR3 has 14 residues.

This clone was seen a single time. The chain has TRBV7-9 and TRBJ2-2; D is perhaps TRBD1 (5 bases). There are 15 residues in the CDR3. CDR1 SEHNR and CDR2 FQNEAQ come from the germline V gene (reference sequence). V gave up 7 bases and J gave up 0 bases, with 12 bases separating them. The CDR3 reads CASTKGATNTGELFF. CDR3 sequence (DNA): TGTGCCAGCACCAAAGGGGCGACGAACACCGGGGAGCTGTTTTTT.

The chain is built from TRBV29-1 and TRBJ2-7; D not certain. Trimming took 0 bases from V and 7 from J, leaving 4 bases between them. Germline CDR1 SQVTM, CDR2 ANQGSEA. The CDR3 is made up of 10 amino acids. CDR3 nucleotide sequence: TGCAGCGTTGAAGAGGGGGAGCAGTACTTC. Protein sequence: CSVEEGEQYF.